Listed below are T cell receptor beta chains from one sample, sequenced in a study of cytomegalovirus exposure and HLA in healthy donors. Repertoires were generated with immunoSEQ multiplex PCR, while TCRdb's copy carries only in-frame clones and drops some. The table has 95,000 to 120,000 clones, over 60% seen once; the top ten hold roughly 8.3%. Sequencing was carried out using PBMCs. Source of these receptors: a man aged 18 to 30 in good health and CMV-seropositive. Each CDR3 is given with its conserved first and last residue. The D gene is left open where the match is weak. Rows may omit the clone size; those that give it use once, few, many or a size class.

size: -; V: TRBV10-3; J: TRBJ2-3; D: -; CDR3: CAISDSTDTQYF; DNA: TGTGCCATCAGTGACAGTACAGATACGCAGTATTTT
size: few; V: TRBV6-5; J: TRBJ2-7; D: -; CDR3: CASSTGYYEQYF; DNA: TGTGCCAGCAGTACAGGGTACTACGAGCAGTACTTC
size: -; V: TRBV9; J: TRBJ1-6; D: -; CDR3: CASSVALTNSPLHF; DNA: TGTGCCAGCAGCGTAGCCTTGACAAATTCACCCCTCCACTTT
size: -; V: TRBV4-1; J: TRBJ1-5; D: TRBD1; CDR3: CASSQEGQAKRGTQHF; DNA: TGCGCCAGCAGCCAAGAGGGACAGGCCAAAAGAGGTACCCAGCATTTT
size: -; V: TRBV19; J: TRBJ2-2; D: -; CDR3: CASSIVYTGELFF; DNA: TGTGCCAGTAGTATAGTATACACCGGGGAGCTGTTTTTT
size: -; V: TRBV11-2; J: TRBJ2-3; D: TRBD2; CDR3: CASSSRLAGAHHDTQYF; DNA: TGTGCCAGCAGCTCGAGACTAGCGGGGGCCCACCACGATACGCAGTATTTT
size: -; V: TRBV5-4; J: TRBJ1-1; D: TRBD1; CDR3: CASSSAATGKYTEAFF; DNA: TGTGCCAGCAGCTCCGCCGCGACAGGGAAATACACTGAAGCTTTCTTT
size: -; V: TRBV2; J: TRBJ1-4; D: -; CDR3: CASRQTATLEKLFF; DNA: TGTGCCAGCAGACAGACCGCGACCCTTGAAAAACTGTTTTTT
size: few; V: TRBV28; J: TRBJ2-4; D: TRBD2; CDR3: CASSPLQASGKNIQYF; DNA: TGTGCCAGCAGCCCCCTCCAGGCTAGCGGGAAAAACATTCAGTACTTC
size: -; V: TRBV6-4; J: TRBJ2-3; D: TRBD2; CDR3: CASSDTSGGATDTQYF; DNA: TGTGCCAGCAGTGACACTAGCGGGGGGGCAACAGATACGCAGTATTTT
size: -; V: TRBV15; J: TRBJ1-2; D: TRBD1; CDR3: CATSRGQGPYYGYTF; DNA: TGTGCCACCAGCAGGGGACAGGGCCCCTACTATGGCTACACCTTC
size: -; V: TRBV4-2; J: TRBJ1-1; D: -; CDR3: CASRQTQPNTEAFF; DNA: TGTGCCAGCAGACAAACACAGCCGAACACTGAAGCTTTCTTT
size: -; V: TRBV6-5; J: TRBJ2-7; D: TRBD1; CDR3: CASSYSGTGNYEQYF; DNA: TGTGCCAGCAGTTACTCCGGGACAGGGAACTACGAGCAGTACTTC
size: few; V: TRBV7-2; J: TRBJ2-5; D: -; CDR3: CASSLLGQWETQYF; DNA: TGTGCCAGCAGCTTACTCGGACAGTGGGAGACCCAGTACTTC
size: -; V: TRBV6-1; J: TRBJ2-7; D: -; CDR3: CAGYGGQGASEQYF; DNA: TGTGCCGGATACGGGGGGCAGGGGGCGAGCGAGCAGTACTTC
size: few; V: TRBV27; J: TRBJ2-2; D: -; CDR3: CASSWTVNTGELFF; DNA: TGTGCCAGCAGTTGGACAGTGAACACCGGGGAGCTGTTTTTT
size: -; V: TRBV6-4; J: TRBJ1-5; D: -; CDR3: CASSREPYSNQPQHF; DNA: TGTGCCAGCAGCCGGGAGCCTTATAGCAATCAGCCCCAGCATTTT
size: -; V: TRBV5-4; J: TRBJ2-5; D: -; CDR3: CASSFTGVQETQYF; DNA: TGTGCCAGCAGCTTTACGGGGGTTCAAGAGACCCAGTACTTC
size: -; V: TRBV28; J: TRBJ1-4; D: -; CDR3: CASSLGRRANGEKLFF; DNA: TGTGCCAGCAGTTTGGGCCGGCGTGCTAATGGTGAAAAACTGTTTTTT
size: few; V: TRBV11-3; J: TRBJ1-3; D: -; CDR3: CASSQGPDSGNTIYF; DNA: TGTGCCAGTTCACAGGGACCCGACTCTGGAAACACCATATATTTT
size: -; V: TRBV5-4; J: TRBJ2-3; D: TRBD2; CDR3: CASSLGGGGAGDTQYF; DNA: TGTGCCAGCAGCTTGGGGGGCGGGGGGGCCGGAGATACGCAGTATTTT
size: -; V: TRBV11-2; J: TRBJ2-7; D: -; CDR3: CASSQGGGPSYEQYF; DNA: TGTGCCAGCAGCCAAGGGGGGGGGCCGTCCTACGAGCAGTACTTC
size: -; V: TRBV10-1; J: TRBJ2-7; D: -; CDR3: CASREDRPRYEQYF; DNA: TGCGCCAGCAGGGAAGACAGGCCGCGCTACGAGCAGTACTTC
size: few; V: TRBV6-5; J: TRBJ1-4; D: TRBD1; CDR3: CASSPEGATNEKLFF; DNA: TGTGCCAGCAGCCCCGAGGGGGCGACTAATGAAAAACTGTTTTTT
size: once; V: TRBV6-6; J: TRBJ2-1; D: TRBD2; CDR3: CASSFGLAGGLGQFF; DNA: TGTGCCAGCAGTTTTGGACTAGCGGGGGGGCTCGGGCAGTTCTTC
size: -; V: TRBV15; J: TRBJ2-5; D: -; CDR3: CATSRGDEETQYF; DNA: TGTGCCACCAGCAGGGGAGACGAGGAGACCCAGTACTTC
size: -; V: TRBV29-1; J: TRBJ1-2; D: -; CDR3: CSVSSGTTFYGYTF; DNA: TGCAGCGTCAGTTCCGGGACAACATTCTATGGCTACACCTTC
size: -; V: TRBV19; J: TRBJ2-7; D: -; CDR3: CASSIGGNSYEQYF; DNA: TGTGCCAGTAGTATCGGGGGTAACTCCTACGAGCAGTACTTC
size: few; V: TRBV9; J: TRBJ1-2; D: TRBD1; CDR3: CASSVAGQGLSYGYTF; DNA: TGTGCCAGCAGCGTAGCCGGACAGGGATTAAGCTATGGCTACACCTTC
size: -; V: TRBV30; J: TRBJ1-4; D: -; CDR3: CAWSVNGGGEKLFF; DNA: TGTGCCTGGAGTGTTAATGGGGGAGGTGAAAAACTGTTTTTT
size: -; V: TRBV6-6; J: TRBJ1-1; D: TRBD1; CDR3: CASSGRRQGFTEAFF; DNA: TGTGCCAGCAGTGGCAGGCGACAGGGGTTCACTGAAGCTTTCTTT
size: -; V: TRBV29-1; J: TRBJ2-7; D: -; CDR3: CSVALARAKYEQYF; DNA: TGCAGCGTTGCCTTAGCCAGGGCGAAATACGAGCAGTACTTC
size: -; V: TRBV11-2; J: TRBJ1-1; D: -; CDR3: CASSQYTEAFF; DNA: TGTGCCAGCAGCCAGTACACTGAAGCTTTCTTT
size: -; V: TRBV25-1; J: TRBJ2-7; D: -; CDR3: CASSESPPGLYEQYF; DNA: TGTGCCAGCAGTGAGTCCCCGCCAGGACTCTACGAGCAGTACTTC
size: -; V: TRBV6-1; J: TRBJ2-7; D: TRBD2; CDR3: CASSVLAGPYEQYF; DNA: TGTGCCAGCAGTGTGCTAGCGGGCCCCTACGAGCAGTACTTC
size: few; V: TRBV2; J: TRBJ1-1; D: -; CDR3: CASSEQGNTEAFF; DNA: TGTGCCAGCAGTGAACAGGGGAACACTGAAGCTTTCTTT
size: -; V: TRBV29-1; J: TRBJ1-1; D: TRBD1; CDR3: CSVEDPQGARTEAFF; DNA: TGCAGCGTTGAAGATCCCCAGGGGGCGAGAACTGAAGCTTTCTTT
size: few; V: TRBV6-5; J: TRBJ1-2; D: -; CDR3: CASSPLRGGYTF; DNA: TGTGCCAGCAGTCCCCTAAGGGGAGGCTACACCTTC
size: -; V: TRBV4-1; J: TRBJ1-2; D: TRBD1; CDR3: CASSFRQGENYGYTF; DNA: TGCGCCAGCAGCTTCCGACAGGGGGAGAACTATGGCTACACCTTC
size: -; V: TRBV7-3; J: TRBJ2-5; D: -; CDR3: CASSLGGAQETQYF; DNA: TGTGCCAGCAGCTTAGGGGGGGCTCAAGAGACCCAGTACTTC
size: few; V: TRBV27; J: TRBJ2-2; D: TRBD1; CDR3: CASSTIDRVLIGELFF; DNA: TGTGCCAGCAGTACAATCGACAGGGTTTTGATCGGGGAGCTGTTTTTT
size: few; V: TRBV19; J: TRBJ2-7; D: TRBD1; CDR3: CASSWTGESSYEQYF; DNA: TGTGCCAGTAGTTGGACAGGCGAAAGCTCCTACGAGCAGTACTTC
size: -; V: TRBV5-6; J: TRBJ2-2; D: -; CDR3: CASSPYSLYNTGELFF; DNA: TGTGCCAGCAGCCCCTACAGTCTCTATAACACCGGGGAGCTGTTTTTT
size: -; V: TRBV7-9; J: TRBJ2-5; D: -; CDR3: CASSNTTPPQETQYF; DNA: TGTGCCAGCAGCAATACTACTCCACCTCAAGAGACCCAGTACTTC
size: -; V: TRBV2; J: TRBJ1-1; D: TRBD1; CDR3: CASSEDQGVTEAFF; DNA: TGTGCCAGCAGTGAAGACCAGGGGGTCACTGAAGCTTTCTTT
size: -; V: TRBV6-1; J: TRBJ1-1; D: TRBD1; CDR3: CATQRTGASNTEAFF; DNA: TGTGCCACCCAAAGGACAGGGGCCTCAAACACTGAAGCTTTCTTT
size: -; V: TRBV6-1; J: TRBJ2-5; D: TRBD1; CDR3: CASNRQGDQETQYF; DNA: TGTGCCAGCAACCGACAGGGGGATCAAGAGACCCAGTACTTC
size: -; V: TRBV14; J: TRBJ1-6; D: -; CDR3: CASSLASGNNSPLHF; DNA: TGTGCCAGCAGCCTGGCTTCGGGGAACAATTCACCCCTCCACTTT
size: -; V: TRBV14; J: TRBJ2-5; D: -; CDR3: CASSQDGPRRETQYF; DNA: TGTGCCAGCAGCCAAGATGGCCCGAGGAGGGAGACCCAGTACTTC
size: -; V: TRBV7-9; J: TRBJ1-6; D: -; CDR3: CASSLVADNSPLHF; DNA: TGTGCCAGCAGCTTAGTAGCAGATAATTCACCCCTCCACTTT
size: few; V: TRBV6-5; J: TRBJ1-1; D: -; CDR3: CASTRGSKAFF; DNA: TGTGCCAGCACCAGGGGCAGCAAAGCTTTCTTT
size: -; V: TRBV7-9; J: TRBJ1-2; D: TRBD1; CDR3: CASSLPPENRGGYTF; DNA: TGTGCCAGCAGCCTACCTCCTGAAAACAGGGGTGGCTACACCTTC
size: -; V: TRBV7-6; J: TRBJ2-7; D: -; CDR3: CASSLIAGTEQYF; DNA: TGTGCCAGCAGCTTGATCGCGGGGACCGAGCAGTACTTC
size: -; V: TRBV9; J: TRBJ2-5; D: TRBD1; CDR3: CASSRTGSWETQYF; DNA: TGTGCCAGCAGCCGGACAGGGTCCTGGGAGACCCAGTACTTC
size: -; V: TRBV6-5; J: TRBJ1-2; D: -; CDR3: CASSYPGGGGYTF; DNA: TGTGCCAGCAGTTACCCAGGTGGTGGGGGCTACACCTTC